The 17 T cell receptor beta chains given below trace back to one sample, sequenced in a study of regulatory T cells in long-lasting Graves disease (dated by TCRdb to 2020 to 2022). Library creation used multiplex PCR. Instrument on record: Illumina HiSeq 4000. iRepertoire HTBI primers and Arm-PCR amplification of CDR3 regions were used to construct TCR beta libraries. TCRdb applied fastp at Q25 and MiXCR to the public reads, then kept only in-frame beta chains. Each record represents a unique CDR3 protein, reported with the most common genes and DNA among its rows. This sample has approximately 690,000 distinct CDR3 sequences in its table, and 25% to 30% of those were observed once. Around 42% of the sample is in the top ten clones. The time point tag for this specimen amounts to: persistent/refractory GD, antithyroid drugs over 5 years with positive TRAb. For both TCR sequencing and RNA sequencing, RNA was extracted from PBMCs using TRIzol.

The sequencing used peripheral blood mononuclear cells (PBMCs), collected when the disease was refractory, from a patient treated with antithyroid drugs. These TCRs come from a female donor with Graves disease.

The chain recombines TRBV2 with TRBJ1-6; possibly TRBD1 for D (5 bases). The germline gives CDR1 SNHLY, CDR2 FYNNEI. V lost 8 bases to trimming and J lost 0 bases, with 8 bases between them. This CDR3 has 14 residues. The CDR3 loop reads CASFRGSYNSPLHF. The CDR3 nucleotides read TGTGCCAGCTTTAGGGGCTCCTATAATTCACCCCTCCACTTT.

At least ten counts were recorded for this clonotype. The chain uses TRBV6-1 and TRBJ2-7, with D unresolved. The V gene's germline CDR1 is MNHNS and CDR2 SASEGT. V lost 8 bases, J lost 6 bases, and 14 bases lay in between. The CDR3 sequence is 12 residues long. CDR3 protein: CASSITAFEQYF. The CDR3 DNA reads TGTGCCAGCTCTATCACCGCTTTCGAGCAGTACTTC.

The rearrangement joins TRBV12-3 or TRBV12-4 to TRBJ2-5; the match to TRBD1 covers 10 bases. This CDR3 is 14 amino acids long. With 6 bases clipped from V and 3 bases from J, the junction kept 4 bases outside the gene matches. CDR3 sequence: CASSRDRGEETQYF. The CDR3 DNA is TGTGCCAGCAGCCGGGACAGGGGCGAAGAGACCCAGTACTTC.

CDR3 region: CSVERSYGYTF. Here the CDR3 DNA reads TGCAGCGTTGAACGGAGCTATGGCTACACCTTC. This chain connects TRBV29-1 to TRBJ1-2; no clear D gene. The CDR3 consists of 11 residues. Germline V gene data show CDR1 as SQVTM and CDR2 as ANQGSEA. V lost 2 bases, J lost 4 bases, and 5 bases lay in between.

The rearrangement joins TRBV4-1 to TRBJ1-5; no firm D call. The length of the CDR3 is 13 residues. V was shortened by 0 bases and J by 10 bases, with 10 bases between the two germline ends. Looked up from germline, CDR1 is MGHRA and CDR2 is YSYEKL. The CDR3 nucleotides are TGCGCCAGCAGCCAAGATGTTGGGTTCCCCCAGCATTTT. Translating it yields CASSQDVGFPQHF.

This chain connects TRBV9 to TRBJ1-5; D uncertain. Trimming stripped 3 bases from V and 5 bases from J, with 9 bases between. CDR1 and CDR2 from the germline V gene are SGDLS and YYNGEE. The CDR3 contains 13 residues. The CDR3 bases are TGTGCCAGCAGCGCAGTGGGTGATCAGCCCCAGCATTTT. Its translation is CASSAVGDQPQHF.

The V and J genes are TRBV20-1 and TRBJ2-7; D may be TRBD1 (5 bases). Trimming pared 7 bases from V and 3 bases from J, leaving 16 bases between. Germline-derived CDR1 and CDR2 are DFQATT and SNEGSKA (reference sequence). The CDR3 is 13 residues long. Here the CDR3 DNA reads TGCAGTGACCCGACCCCCCAGGGCTACGAGCAGTACTTC. Residues: CSDPTPQGYEQYF.

The chain is built from TRBV9 and TRBJ1-3; 7 nucleotides line up with TRBD1. Looked up from germline, CDR1 is SGDLS and CDR2 is YYNGEE. V dropped 1 base and J dropped 3; count of bases not matched to a gene: 4. The CDR3 has 15 residues. The CDR3 region is CASSVQGGFGNTIYF. Written as DNA, the CDR3 is TGTGCCAGCAGCGTACAGGGGGGTTTTGGAAACACCATATATTTT.

In this sample, this clonotype turned up once. A much larger clone sits a single nucleotide away, making a read error possible. The V gene is TRBV28, the J gene TRBJ1-5; D remains unclear. Trimming pared 7 bases from V and 9 bases from J, leaving 19 bases between. The V gene's germline CDR1 is MDHEN and CDR2 SYDVKM. This CDR3 is 14 amino acids long. CDR3 protein: CASNNEQSTGPQHF. The CDR3 nucleotides read TGTGCCAGCAATAATGAACAGTCCACGGGGCCCCAGCATTTT.

CDR3 nucleotide sequence: TGTGCCAGCAGGGAACTAGCGGGAGGGCCAAACGAGCAGTACTTC. This codes for CASRELAGGPNEQYF. The genes are TRBV2 and TRBJ2-7; 13 nucleotides agree with TRBD2. V dropped 6 bases and J dropped 5; count of bases not matched to a gene: 7. CDR1 and CDR2 (germline): SNHLY, FYNNEI. CDR3 length: 15 residues.

This clonotype was seen just once. The V call is TRBV3-1, the J call TRBJ2-7; 11 nucleotides align to TRBD1. The CDR3 has 15 amino acids. V lost 1 base and J lost 3; bases outside the gene matches: 2. Germline CDR1 LGHDT, CDR2 YNNKEL (reference sequence). CDR3 loop: CASSQAGTGGYEQYF. CDR3 coding DNA: TGTGCCAGCAGCCAAGCTGGGACAGGGGGCTACGAGCAGTACTTC.

The chain employs TRBV6-1 and TRBJ1-5, with 10 bases aligning to TRBD1. The germline V gene has CDR1 MNHNS and CDR2 SASEGT. V shed 5 bases and J 0 bases; nucleotides not matched to a gene: 13. This CDR3 region has 19 residues. The CDR3 here is CASSRKRGTGDTSNQPQHF. The CDR3 DNA follows: TGTGCCAGCAGTCGAAAGAGGGGGACAGGGGACACTAGCAATCAGCCCCAGCATTTT.

In its sample, this clonotype was seen a few times. The V call is TRBV28, the J call TRBJ1-5; 11 nucleotides match TRBD1. V trimming: 6 bases; J trimming: 0 bases; junction bases outside the gene matches: 7. The CDR3 totals 17 residues. CDR1 is MDHEN and CDR2 is SYDVKM in the germline V gene. CDR3 loop: CASRPGTGGYSNQPQHF. The CDR3 bases are TGTGCCAGCAGACCCGGGACAGGGGGTTATAGCAATCAGCCCCAGCATTTT.

This chain uses TRBV19 with TRBJ1-1, with unresolved D. Germline values: CDR1 LNHDA, CDR2 SQIVND (reference sequence). The CDR3 covers 13 residues. Trimming left V 7 bases short and J 5 bases short, with 14 bases between. The CDR3 here is CASNWALGTEAFF. The CDR3 DNA reads as TGTGCCAGTAATTGGGCCCTCGGGACTGAAGCTTTCTTT.

This clonotype was detected only a few times. The V call is TRBV6-1, the J call TRBJ1-5, with D unresolved. CDR3 length equals 13 residues. V was clipped by 8 bases and J by 0 bases, with 8 bases between them. Germline-derived CDR1 and CDR2 are MNHNS and SASEGT. The CDR3 loop reads CASSTNSNQPQHF. The CDR3 bases are TGTGCCAGCTCTACTAATAGCAATCAGCCCCAGCATTTT.

This clonotype was observed many times. CDR3 protein: CASSISTESMAFF. In DNA form, the CDR3 reads TGTGCCAGCAGCATTAGTACGGAGTCAATGGCTTTCTTT. V gene TRBV11-2 combines with J gene TRBJ1-1; the D is unclear. The V gene lost 5 bases and the J gene lost 11 bases, with 18 bases spanning the gap. Germline CDR1 and CDR2: SGHAT and FQNNGV. The CDR3 extends over 13 amino acids. The entire variable domain, with the rest obtained from reference TRBV11-2 and TRBJ1-1, is as follows: EAGVAQSPRYKIIEKRQSVAFWCNPISGHATLYWYQQILGQGPKLLIQFQNNGVVDDSQLPKDRFSAERLKGVDSTLKIQPAKLEDSAVYLCASSISTESMAFFGQGTRLTVV.

The CDR3 loop reads CASSSPLVTDYEQYF. CDR3 nucleotide sequence: TGTGCCAGCAGCTCTCCCCTCGTGACAGACTACGAGCAGTACTTC. This chain links TRBV7-9 with TRBJ2-7; D is perhaps TRBD1 (5 bases). Germline-derived CDR1 and CDR2 are SEHNR and FQNEAQ (reference sequence). V lost 4 bases to trimming and J lost 3 bases, with 16 bases between them. CDR3 length: 15 amino acids.